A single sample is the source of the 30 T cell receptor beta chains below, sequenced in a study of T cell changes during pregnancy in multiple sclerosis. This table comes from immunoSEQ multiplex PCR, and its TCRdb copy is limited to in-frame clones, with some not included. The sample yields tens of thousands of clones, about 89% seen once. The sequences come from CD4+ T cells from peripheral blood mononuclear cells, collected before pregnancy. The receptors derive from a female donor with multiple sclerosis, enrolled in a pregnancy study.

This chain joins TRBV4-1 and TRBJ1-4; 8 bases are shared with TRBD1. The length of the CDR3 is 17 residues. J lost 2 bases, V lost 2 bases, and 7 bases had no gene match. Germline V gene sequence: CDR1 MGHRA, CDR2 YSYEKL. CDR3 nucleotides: TGCGCCAGCAGCCAACGTCATAACAGGGGGACTAATGAAAAACTGTTTTTT. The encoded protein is CASSQRHNRGTNEKLFF.

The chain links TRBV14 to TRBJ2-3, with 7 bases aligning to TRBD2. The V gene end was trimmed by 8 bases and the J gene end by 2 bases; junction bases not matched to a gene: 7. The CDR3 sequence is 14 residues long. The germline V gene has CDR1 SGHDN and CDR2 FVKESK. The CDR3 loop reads CASRDYRYTDTQYF. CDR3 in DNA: TGTGCCAGCCGGGACTACCGGTACACAGATACGCAGTATTTT.

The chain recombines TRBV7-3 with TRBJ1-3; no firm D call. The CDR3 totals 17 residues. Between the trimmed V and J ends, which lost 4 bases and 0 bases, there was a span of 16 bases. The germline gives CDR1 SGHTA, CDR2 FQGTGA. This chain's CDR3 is CASSSADSSDSGNTIYF. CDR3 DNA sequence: TGTGCCAGCAGCTCCGCGGACTCAAGCGACTCTGGAAACACCATATATTTT.

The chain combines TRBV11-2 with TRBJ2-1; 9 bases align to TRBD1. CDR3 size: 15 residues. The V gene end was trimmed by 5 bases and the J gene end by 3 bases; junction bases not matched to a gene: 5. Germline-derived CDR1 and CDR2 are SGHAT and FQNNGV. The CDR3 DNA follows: TGTGCCAGCAGCCCCCGGGACAGGGACTACAATGAGCAGTTCTTC. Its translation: CASSPRDRDYNEQFF.

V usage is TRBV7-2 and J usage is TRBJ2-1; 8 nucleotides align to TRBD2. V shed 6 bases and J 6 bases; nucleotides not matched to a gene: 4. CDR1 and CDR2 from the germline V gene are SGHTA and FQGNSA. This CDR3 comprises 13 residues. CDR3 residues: CASRLGLANEQFF. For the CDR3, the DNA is TGTGCCAGCAGGCTAGGACTAGCCAATGAGCAGTTCTTC. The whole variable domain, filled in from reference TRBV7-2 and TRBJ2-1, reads GAGVSQSPSNKVTEKGKDVELRCDPISGHTALYWYRQSLGQGLEFLIYFQGNSAPDKSGLPSDRFSAERTGGSVSTLTIQRTQQEDSAVYLCASRLGLANEQFFGPGTRLTVL.

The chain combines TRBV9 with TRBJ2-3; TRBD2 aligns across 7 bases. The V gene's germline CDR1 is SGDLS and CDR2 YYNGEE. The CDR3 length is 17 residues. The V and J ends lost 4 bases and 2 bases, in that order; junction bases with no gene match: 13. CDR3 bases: TGTGCCAGCAGCCCCAGAATCGAGCGGGGAACCACAGATACGCAGTATTTT. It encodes CASSPRIERGTTDTQYF.

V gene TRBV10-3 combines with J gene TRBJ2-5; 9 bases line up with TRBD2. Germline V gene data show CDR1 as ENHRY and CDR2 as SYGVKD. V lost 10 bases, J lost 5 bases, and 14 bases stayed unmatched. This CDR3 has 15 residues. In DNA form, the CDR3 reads TGTGCCACCCAAGACAGCGGGGGGCCGGGGGAGACCCAGTACTTC. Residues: CATQDSGGPGETQYF.

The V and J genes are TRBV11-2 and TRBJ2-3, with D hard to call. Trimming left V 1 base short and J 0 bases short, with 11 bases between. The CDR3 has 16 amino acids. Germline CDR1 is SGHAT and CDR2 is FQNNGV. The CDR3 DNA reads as TGTGCCAGCAGCTTAGGGGCAAGACCTAGCACAGATACGCAGTATTTT. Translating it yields CASSLGARPSTDTQYF.

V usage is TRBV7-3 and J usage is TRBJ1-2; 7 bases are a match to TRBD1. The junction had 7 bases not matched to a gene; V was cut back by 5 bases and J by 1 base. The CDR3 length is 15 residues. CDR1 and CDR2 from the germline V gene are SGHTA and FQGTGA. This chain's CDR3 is CASSPGQDINYGYTF. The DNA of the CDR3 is TGTGCCAGCAGCCCCGGACAGGACATTAACTATGGCTACACCTTC.

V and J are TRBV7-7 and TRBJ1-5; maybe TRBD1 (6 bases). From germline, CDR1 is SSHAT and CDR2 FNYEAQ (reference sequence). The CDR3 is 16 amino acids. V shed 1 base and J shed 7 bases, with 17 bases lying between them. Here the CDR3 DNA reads TGTGCCAGCAGCTTAGGGAGCCGCAGGGGATGCCAGCCCCAGCATTTT. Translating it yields CASSLGSRRGCQPQHF.

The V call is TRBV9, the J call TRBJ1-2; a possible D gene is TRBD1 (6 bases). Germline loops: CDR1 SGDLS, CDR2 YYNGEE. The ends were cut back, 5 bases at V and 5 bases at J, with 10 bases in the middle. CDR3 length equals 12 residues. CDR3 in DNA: TGTGCCAGCAGAGCAGGGGTTTATGGCTACACCTTC. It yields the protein CASRAGVYGYTF.

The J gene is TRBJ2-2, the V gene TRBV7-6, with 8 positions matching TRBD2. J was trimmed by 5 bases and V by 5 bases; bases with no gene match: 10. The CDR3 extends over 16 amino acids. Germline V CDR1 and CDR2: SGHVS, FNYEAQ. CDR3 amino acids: CASSPSAGAGTGELFF. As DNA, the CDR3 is TGTGCCAGCAGCCCCTCAGCGGGGGCGGGGACCGGGGAGCTGTTTTTT.

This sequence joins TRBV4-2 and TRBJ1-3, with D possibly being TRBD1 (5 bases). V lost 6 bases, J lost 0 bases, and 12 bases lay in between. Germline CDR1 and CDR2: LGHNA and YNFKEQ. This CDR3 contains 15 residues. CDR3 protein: CASSSSTVSGNTIYF. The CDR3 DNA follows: TGTGCCAGCAGTTCATCGACAGTCTCTGGAAACACCATATATTTT.

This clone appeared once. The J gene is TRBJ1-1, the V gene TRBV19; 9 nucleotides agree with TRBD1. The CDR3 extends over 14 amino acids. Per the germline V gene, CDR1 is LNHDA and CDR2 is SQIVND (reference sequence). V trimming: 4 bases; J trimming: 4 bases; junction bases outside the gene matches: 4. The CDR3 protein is CASSKQGAGTEAFF. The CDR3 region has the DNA TGTGCCAGTAGTAAACAGGGGGCTGGCACTGAAGCTTTCTTT.

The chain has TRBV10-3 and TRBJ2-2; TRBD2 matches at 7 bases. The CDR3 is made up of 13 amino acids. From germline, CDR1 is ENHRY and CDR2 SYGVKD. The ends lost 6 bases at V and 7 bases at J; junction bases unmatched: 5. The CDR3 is CAIRGREVGELFF. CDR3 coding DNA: TGTGCCATCAGAGGACGGGAGGTCGGGGAGCTGTTTTTT.

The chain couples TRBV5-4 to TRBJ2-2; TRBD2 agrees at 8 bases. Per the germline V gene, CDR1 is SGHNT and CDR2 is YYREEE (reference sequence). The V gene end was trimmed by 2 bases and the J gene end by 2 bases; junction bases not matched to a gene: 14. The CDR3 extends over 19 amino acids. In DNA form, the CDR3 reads TGTGCCAGCAGCTTATTGTCGCTAGGGCGGGGGGCCAACACCGGGGAGCTGTTTTTT. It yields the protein CASSLLSLGRGANTGELFF.

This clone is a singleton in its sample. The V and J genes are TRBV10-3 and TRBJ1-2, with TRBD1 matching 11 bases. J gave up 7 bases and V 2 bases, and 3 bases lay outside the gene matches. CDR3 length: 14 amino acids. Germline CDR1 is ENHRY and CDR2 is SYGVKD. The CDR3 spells CAISEGQGAFGYTF. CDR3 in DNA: TGTGCCATCAGTGAGGGACAGGGGGCTTTTGGCTACACCTTC.

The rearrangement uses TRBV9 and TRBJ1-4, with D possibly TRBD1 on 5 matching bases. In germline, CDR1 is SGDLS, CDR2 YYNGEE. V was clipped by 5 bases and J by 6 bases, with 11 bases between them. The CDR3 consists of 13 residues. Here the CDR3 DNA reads TGTGCCAGCAGTCTCGGGGGAGATGAAAAACTGTTTTTT. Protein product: CASSLGGDEKLFF.

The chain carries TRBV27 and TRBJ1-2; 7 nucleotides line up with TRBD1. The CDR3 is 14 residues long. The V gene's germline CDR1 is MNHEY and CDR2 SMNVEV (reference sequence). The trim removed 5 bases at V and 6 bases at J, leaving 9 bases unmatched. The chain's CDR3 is CASSQGGELNGYTF. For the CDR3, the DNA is TGTGCCAGCAGTCAGGGGGGAGAACTGAATGGCTACACCTTC.

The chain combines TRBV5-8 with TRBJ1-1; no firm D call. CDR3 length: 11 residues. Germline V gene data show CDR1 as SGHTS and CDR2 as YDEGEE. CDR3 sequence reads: CDKRGGSEAFF. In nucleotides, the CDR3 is TGTGATAAACGGGGAGGGTCTGAAGCTTTCTTT. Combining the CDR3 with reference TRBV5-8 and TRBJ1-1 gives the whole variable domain EAGVTQSPTHLIKTRGQQATLRCSPISGHTSVYWYQQALGLGLQFLLWYDEGEERNRGNFPPRFSGRQFPNYSSELNVNALELEDSALYLCDKRGGSEAFFGQGTRLTVV.

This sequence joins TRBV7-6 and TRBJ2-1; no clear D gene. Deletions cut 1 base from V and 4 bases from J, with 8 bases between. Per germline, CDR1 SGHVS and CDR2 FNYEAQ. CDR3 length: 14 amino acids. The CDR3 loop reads CASSLGAAYNEQFF. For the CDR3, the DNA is TGTGCCAGCAGCTTAGGGGCAGCTTACAATGAGCAGTTCTTC.

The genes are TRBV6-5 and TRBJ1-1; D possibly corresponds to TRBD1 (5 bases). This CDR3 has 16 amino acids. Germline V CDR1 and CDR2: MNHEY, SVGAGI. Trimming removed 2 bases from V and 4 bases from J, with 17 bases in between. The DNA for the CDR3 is TGTGCCAGCAGTTACCTAATGGGTGGGGGAGGCACTGAAGCTTTCTTT. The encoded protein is CASSYLMGGGGTEAFF.

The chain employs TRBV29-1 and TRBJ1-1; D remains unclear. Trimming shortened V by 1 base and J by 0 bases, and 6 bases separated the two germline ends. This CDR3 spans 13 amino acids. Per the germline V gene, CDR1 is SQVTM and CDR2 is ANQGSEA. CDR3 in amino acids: CSVEGRLNTEAFF. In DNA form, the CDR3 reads TGCAGCGTTGAAGGGCGGCTGAACACTGAAGCTTTCTTT.

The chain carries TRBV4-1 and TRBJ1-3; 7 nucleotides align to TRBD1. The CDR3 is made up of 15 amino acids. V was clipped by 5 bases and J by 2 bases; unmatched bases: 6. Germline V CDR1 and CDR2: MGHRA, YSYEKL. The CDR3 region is CASSSGTGAGNTIYF. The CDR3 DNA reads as TGCGCCAGCAGCTCGGGAACAGGGGCTGGAAACACCATATATTTT.

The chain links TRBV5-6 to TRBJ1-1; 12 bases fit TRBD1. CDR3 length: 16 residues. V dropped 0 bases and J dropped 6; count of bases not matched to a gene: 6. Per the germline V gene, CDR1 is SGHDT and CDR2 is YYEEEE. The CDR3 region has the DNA TGTGCCAGCAGCTTGGGGCGTCGGGACAGGGGGCCTGAAGCTTTCTTT. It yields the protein CASSLGRRDRGPEAFF.

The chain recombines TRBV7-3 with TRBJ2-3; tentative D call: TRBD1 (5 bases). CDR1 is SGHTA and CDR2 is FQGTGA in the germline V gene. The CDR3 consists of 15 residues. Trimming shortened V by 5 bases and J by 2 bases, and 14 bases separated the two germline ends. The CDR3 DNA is TGTGCCAGCAGCCCTCAAGGGGCCCACACAGATACGCAGTATTTT. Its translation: CASSPQGAHTDTQYF.

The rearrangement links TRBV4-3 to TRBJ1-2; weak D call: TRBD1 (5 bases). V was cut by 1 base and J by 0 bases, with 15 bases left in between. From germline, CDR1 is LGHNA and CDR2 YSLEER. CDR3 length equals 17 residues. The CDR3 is CASSQGGRGAANYGYTF. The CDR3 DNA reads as TGCGCCAGCAGCCAAGGGGGGAGGGGAGCGGCTAACTATGGCTACACCTTC.

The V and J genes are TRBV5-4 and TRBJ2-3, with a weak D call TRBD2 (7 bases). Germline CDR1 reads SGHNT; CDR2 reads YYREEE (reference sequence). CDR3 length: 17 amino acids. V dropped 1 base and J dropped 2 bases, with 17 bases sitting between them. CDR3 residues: CASSLSAGAKPTDTQYF. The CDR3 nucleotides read TGTGCCAGCAGCTTGTCGGCGGGGGCGAAGCCCACAGATACGCAGTATTTT.

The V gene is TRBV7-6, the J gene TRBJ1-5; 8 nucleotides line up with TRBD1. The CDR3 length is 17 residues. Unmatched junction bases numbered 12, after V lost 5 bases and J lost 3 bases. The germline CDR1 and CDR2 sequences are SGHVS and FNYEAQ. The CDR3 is CASSRWTGSMDNQPQHF. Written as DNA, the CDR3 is TGTGCCAGCAGCAGATGGACAGGGAGTATGGACAATCAGCCCCAGCATTTT.

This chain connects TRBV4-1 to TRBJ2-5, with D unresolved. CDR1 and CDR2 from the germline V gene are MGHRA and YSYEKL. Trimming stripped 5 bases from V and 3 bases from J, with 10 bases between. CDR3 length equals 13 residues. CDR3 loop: CASSRYREETQYF. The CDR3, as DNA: TGCGCCAGCAGCAGATACAGAGAAGAGACCCAGTACTTC.